This TCR beta chain was obtained from a study of cytomegalovirus exposure and HLA in healthy donors. Across the study: About 84% of roughly 430 genotyped donors fell in the Caucasian-associated ancestry cluster. Study-wide results and caveats: Among the most significant clusters, several appeared linked to common viral pathogens in a later analysis. The CMV antigen specificity of a few CMV-associated chains was confirmed through in vitro analysis.

CDR1 and CDR2 (germline): KGHSH, LQKENI. Deletions cut 5 bases from V and 2 bases from J, with 14 bases between. The CDR3 extends over 15 amino acids. In the case of this clone: Its target is unknown.

With 60 Vbeta and 13 Jbeta primers, the PCR was carried out. Assay used: immunoSEQ multiplex PCR; TCRdb lists only in-frame clones, some missing. This table holds approximately 52,000 clones, 65% to 85% found once. The TCR comes from a female donor in good health and CMV-seronegative. Sequencing was carried out using PBMCs. This chain joins TRBV18 and TRBJ2-3, with D perhaps matching TRBD1 (5 bases). The CDR3 is CASSSGQLFTDTQYF. The CDR3 nucleotides read TGTGCCAGCTCATCCGGACAACTCTTCACAGATACGCAGTATTTT.